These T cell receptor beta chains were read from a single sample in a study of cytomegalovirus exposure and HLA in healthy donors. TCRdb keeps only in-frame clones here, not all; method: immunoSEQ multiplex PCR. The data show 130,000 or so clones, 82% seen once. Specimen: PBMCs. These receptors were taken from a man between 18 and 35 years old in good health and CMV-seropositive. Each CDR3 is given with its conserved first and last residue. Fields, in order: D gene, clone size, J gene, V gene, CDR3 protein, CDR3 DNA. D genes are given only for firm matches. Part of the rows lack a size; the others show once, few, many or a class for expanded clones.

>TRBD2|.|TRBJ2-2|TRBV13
CASSLALAGDTTGELFF
TGTGCCAGCAGCTTAGCACTAGCGGGAGATACCACCGGGGAGCTGTTTTTT
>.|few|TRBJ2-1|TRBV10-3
CAISGLGNEQFF
TGTGCCATCAGTGGACTGGGCAATGAGCAGTTCTTC
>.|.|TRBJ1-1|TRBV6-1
CASRVTGMNTEAFF
TGTGCCAGCAGGGTGACAGGAATGAACACTGAAGCTTTCTTT
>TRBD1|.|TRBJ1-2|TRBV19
CASSPLHTGAYGYTF
TGTGCCAGTAGTCCTCTACACACAGGGGCGTATGGCTACACCTTC
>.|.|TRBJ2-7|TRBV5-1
CASSPGESAYEQYF
TGCGCCAGCAGCCCCGGTGAGAGTGCATACGAGCAGTACTTC
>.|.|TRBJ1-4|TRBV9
CASSAGSKEKLFF
TGTGCCAGCAGCGCGGGAAGTAAGGAAAAACTGTTTTTT
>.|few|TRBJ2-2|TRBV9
CASSGGLKYQGTGELFF
TGTGCCAGCAGCGGAGGACTAAAATATCAGGGCACCGGGGAGCTGTTTTTT
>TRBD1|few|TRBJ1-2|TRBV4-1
CASSQTLDGTGPYYGYTF
TGCGCCAGCAGCCAGACCCTCGATGGGACAGGGCCATACTATGGCTACACCTTC
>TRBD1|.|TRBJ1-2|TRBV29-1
CSVGGQGNGYTF
TGCAGCGTGGGAGGACAGGGCAATGGCTACACCTTC
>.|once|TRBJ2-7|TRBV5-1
CASSLDTVLSYEQYF
TGCGCCAGCAGCTTGGATACAGTTCTCTCCTACGAGCAGTACTTC
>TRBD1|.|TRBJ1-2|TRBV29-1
CSAWDRELYGYTF
TGCAGCGCTTGGGACAGGGAACTATATGGCTACACCTTC
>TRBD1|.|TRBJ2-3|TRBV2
CASSWDRSSTDTQYF
TGTGCCAGCAGCTGGGACAGATCTAGCACAGATACGCAGTATTTT
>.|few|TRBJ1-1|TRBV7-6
CASSENTGTEAFF
TGTGCCAGCAGCGAAAACACAGGCACTGAAGCTTTCTTT
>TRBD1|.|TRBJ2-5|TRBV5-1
CASSLGQGKETQYF
TGCGCCAGCAGCTTGGGACAGGGAAAAGAGACCCAGTACTTC
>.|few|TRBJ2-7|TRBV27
CASSLGGAGYYEQYF
TGTGCCAGCAGTTTAGGCGGGGCTGGGTACTACGAGCAGTACTTC
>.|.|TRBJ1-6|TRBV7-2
CASSLRQDSPLHF
TGTGCCAGCAGCTTACGGCAGGATTCACCCCTCCACTTT
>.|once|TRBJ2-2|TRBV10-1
CASQEVGTGELFF
TGCGCCAGCCAGGAGGTTGGCACCGGGGAGCTGTTTTTT
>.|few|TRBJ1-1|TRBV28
CASSLAGVTEAFF
TGTGCCAGCAGTTTGGCAGGGGTCACTGAAGCTTTCTTT
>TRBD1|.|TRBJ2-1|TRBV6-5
CASSSQGGNEQFF
TGTGCCAGCAGTTCACAGGGGGGAAATGAGCAGTTCTTC
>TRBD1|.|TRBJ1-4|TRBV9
CASSAGTAFNEKLFF
TGTGCCAGCAGCGCCGGGACAGCTTTTAATGAAAAACTGTTTTTT
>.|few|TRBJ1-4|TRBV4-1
CASSQAEGREKLFF
TGCGCCAGCAGCCAAGCTGAGGGCCGTGAAAAACTGTTTTTT
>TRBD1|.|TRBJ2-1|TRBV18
CASEGTGGREVIFNEQFF
TGTGCCAGCGAAGGGACAGGGGGACGCGAGGTAATATTCAATGAGCAGTTCTTC
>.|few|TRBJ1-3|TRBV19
CASSIGQRGNTIYF
TGTGCCAGTAGTATAGGACAGCGTGGAAACACCATATATTTT
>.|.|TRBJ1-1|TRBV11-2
CASSLLTVNTEAFF
TGTGCCAGCAGCTTACTAACAGTGAACACTGAAGCTTTCTTT
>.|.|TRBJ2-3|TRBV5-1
CASMRSQGSTDTQYF
TGCGCCAGCATGAGGTCCCAGGGTAGCACAGATACGCAGTATTTT